The sequence of this T cell receptor (beta chain) was determined in a study of blood T cell repertoires in COVID-19. Study-level information: In each case, the material was cDNA or gDNA derived from T cells, B-cell-depleted T cells, or PBMCs.

Using immunoSEQ multiplex PCR, the repertoire was profiled, and TCRdb retains in-frame clones only, with some absent. The sample yields about 290,000 clones, roughly 86% seen once. This sequence was found in a woman in her twenties or thirties with COVID-19, enrolled during active disease. What was sequenced was peripheral blood.

The DNA of the CDR3 is TGTGCCAGTAGTATCACCGGGACAGGGGTGGAAAAACTGTTTTTT. It is translated as CASSITGTGVEKLFF. The chain is built from TRBV19 and TRBJ1-4, with TRBD1 matching over 10 bases. V was clipped by 3 bases and J by 8 bases; unmatched bases: 6. This CDR3 has 15 amino acids. Germline V gives CDR1 LNHDA, CDR2 SQIVND (reference sequence).